The rows below give T cell receptor beta chains drawn from one sample of a study of regulatory T cells in long-lasting Graves disease. One entry per CDR3 protein, called by TCRdb with MiXCR from the multiplex PCR reads. Here the sample spans over 300,000 distinct CDR3 sequences, less than 20% being singletons. The source material was peripheral blood mononuclear cells (PBMCs), sampled at new diagnosis, from a patient treated with antithyroid drugs. These receptors came from a female donor with Graves disease. The CDR3 runs from the conserved cysteine through the conserved F or W. The order of the fields is J gene, clone size, D gene, V gene, CDR3 DNA, CDR3 protein. The D gene is left open where the match is weak. For some rows the clone size is stated as once, few or many, or as a class when expanded; others skip it.

>TRBJ2-2|many|TRBD1|TRBV5-1
TGCGCCAGCAGCTCAGGAGGGACAGGCGATATTTTGTCCGGGGAGCTGTTTTTT
CASSSGGTGDILSGELFF
>TRBJ2-1|.|.|TRBV7-2
TGTGCCAGCAGCTTTACTTTGGGCTCCTACAATGAGCAGTTCTTC
CASSFTLGSYNEQFF
>TRBJ2-7|.|TRBD1|TRBV18
TGTGCCAGCTCAAGGGAGCAGGGGGACCAGCAGTACTTC
CASSREQGDQQYF
>TRBJ2-1|many|.|TRBV11-2
TGTGCCAGCAGCCCAGGGGTGGGCGAGCAGTTCTTC
CASSPGVGEQFF
>TRBJ2-2|many|.|TRBV4-3
TGCGCCAGCAGCCAAGAAGGGGGTCCGCCAAACACCGGGGAGCTGTTTTTT
CASSQEGGPPNTGELFF
>TRBJ1-1|many|.|TRBV12-3/TRBV12-4
TGTGCCAGCAGGCCCCATCTTGCTCGACGGGTTGAAGCTTTCTTT
CASRPHLARRVEAFF
>TRBJ2-2|few|.|TRBV10-1
TGCGCCAGCAGTGGTATGGGGGGCACCGGGGAGCTGTTTTTT
CASSGMGGTGELFF
>TRBJ2-5|many|.|TRBV29-1
TGCAGCGTTGACCTAAGTCCCGGGACACGACCACAAGAGACCCAGTACTTC
CSVDLSPGTRPQETQYF
>TRBJ1-6|many|.|TRBV5-1
TGCGCCAGCAGCTCATACGGGACTTCTACCAGCAGTAATTCACCCCTCCACTTT
CASSSYGTSTSSNSPLHF
>TRBJ2-7|many|TRBD2|TRBV27
TGTGCCAGCAGGAGGGGGGGACTAGCGGGGGGCCACGAGCAGTACTTC
CASRRGGLAGGHEQYF
>TRBJ2-2|many|.|TRBV6-2/TRBV6-3
TGTGCCAGCAGTTACTCGCCGGGACAATACACCGGGGAGCTGTTTTTT
CASSYSPGQYTGELFF
>TRBJ2-1|many|.|TRBV5-1
TGCGCCAGCAGCTATCTGGGTCCGAGCTCCTACAATGAGCAGTTCTTC
CASSYLGPSSYNEQFF
>TRBJ2-3|many|.|TRBV10-3
TGTGCCATCAGTGTTGAGGGTTCTACAGATACGCAGTATTTT
CAISVEGSTDTQYF
>TRBJ1-3|many|TRBD1|TRBV4-1
TGCGCCAGCAGCCTCCGGGACAGGGACGAGTTGGCTGGAAACACCATATATTTT
CASSLRDRDELAGNTIYF
>TRBJ2-3|.|.|TRBV9
TGTGCCAGCAGCGAGGGGGGGGCTGGGTTGGCAGATACGCAGTATTTT
CASSEGGAGLADTQYF
>TRBJ2-3|many|.|TRBV7-9
TGCGCCAGCAGCTTGGAGGACACAGATACGCAGTATTTT
CASSLEDTDTQYF
>TRBJ2-3|many|TRBD2|TRBV5-6
TGTGCCAGCAGCTTGGCCGTGACTAGCGGGGGGAAAATTGGAGATACGCAGTATTTT
CASSLAVTSGGKIGDTQYF
>TRBJ2-2|many|.|TRBV18
TGTGCCAGCTCACCGAGAGGAGTCGGCACCGGGGAGCTGTTTTTT
CASSPRGVGTGELFF
>TRBJ1-2|many|TRBD1|TRBV20-1
TGCAGTGTCAGGAGCGTGACAGGGGGCCGCTATGGCTACACCTTC
CSVRSVTGGRYGYTF
>TRBJ2-7|many|.|TRBV2
TGTGCCAGCAGTGACGGAGAGCAGTACTTC
CASSDGEQYF
>TRBJ2-2|few|.|TRBV6-1
TGTGCCAGCACGCGAGGGGCCGGGGAGCTGTTTTTT
CASTRGAGELFF
>TRBJ2-7|many|TRBD2|TRBV28
TGTGCCAGCAGTCAACTAGCGGGGGGGTTCTCCTACGAGCAGTACTTC
CASSQLAGGFSYEQYF
>TRBJ2-6|.|TRBD1|TRBV4-1
TGCGCCAGCAGCCCGCGACAGGGGGCTAATTCGGGTGGGGCCAACGTCCTGACTTTC
CASSPRQGANSGGANVLTF
>TRBJ1-1|.|.|TRBV11-2
TGTGCCAGCAGCTTAGGTAGGGCAGGCCCATGGGGCACTGAAGCTTTCTTT
CASSLGRAGPWGTEAFF
>TRBJ2-1|.|TRBD2|TRBV29-1
TGCAGCGTTGAAGATCTGGGGCTAGCGGGAGTTCCCAATGAGCAGTTCTTC
CSVEDLGLAGVPNEQFF
>TRBJ2-7|many|.|TRBV12-3/TRBV12-4
TGTGCCAGCGAGCGGGGACAGTCGGGAGAGCAGTACTTC
CASERGQSGEQYF
>TRBJ1-2|few|.|TRBV27
TGTGCCAGCAGTTTATCGGTCGGGAACTATGGCTACACCTTC
CASSLSVGNYGYTF
>TRBJ2-7|many|TRBD2|TRBV20-1
TGCAGTGCGAGCGAATGGGGGGGATCCTACGAGCAGTACTTC
CSASEWGGSYEQYF